Below are 23 T cell receptor beta chains sequenced from a single sample in a study of cytomegalovirus exposure and HLA in healthy donors (dated by TCRdb to the late 2010s). Preparation of the library involved the immunoSEQ multiplex PCR assay. A mixture of 60 forward primers for TCR Vbeta segments and 13 reverse primers for TCR Jbeta segments was used in the multiplex PCR. Here the immuneACCESS table is served through TCRdb, limited to in-frame sequences with V and J called. Missing clones are a known gap in these copies; in checked studies unresolved V genes cover under half, and the rest lacks a known reason. A total of roughly 130,000 clones appear in this sample, roughly four fifths of them only once. The ten largest make up about 1.2% of the sample. Material for sequencing was PBMCs. Every receptor here comes from a woman aged 40-49 years in good health and CMV-seronegative.

Concerning this clone itself: At one boundary the junction diverges from the germline segment, which might be a read error. V gene TRBV6-5 combines with J gene TRBJ1-1; tentative D call: TRBD1 (6 bases). The CDR3 has 12 residues. CDR1 and CDR2 (germline): MNHEY, SVGAGI. CDR3: CASSTGSTEALF. For the CDR3, the DNA is TGTGCCAGCAGTACAGGGTCCACTGAAGCTCTCTTT.

The chain links TRBV19 to TRBJ1-1; 8 bases agree with TRBD1. V was clipped by 6 bases and J by 12 bases; unmatched bases: 9. The CDR3 contains 12 residues. Germline CDR1 and CDR2: LNHDA and SQIVND (reference sequence). This CDR3 reads CASRPGTGIPFF. The CDR3 DNA sequence: TGTGCCAGTAGGCCCGGGACAGGTATACCTTTCTTT. The full variable domain, rest sourced from reference TRBV19 and TRBJ1-1, is DGGITQSPKYLFRKEGQNVTLSCEQNLNHDAMYWYRQDPGQGLRLIYYSQIVNDFQKGDIAEGYSVSREKKESFPLTVTSAQKNPTAFYLCASRPGTGIPFFGQGTRLTVV.

This chain links TRBV27 with TRBJ1-1; no clear D gene. The germline V gene encodes CDR1 MNHEY and CDR2 SMNVEV (reference sequence). Trimming left V 2 bases short and J 7 bases short, with 5 bases between. The CDR3 runs 11 residues. This chain's CDR3 is CASSLGSEAFF. The CDR3, as DNA: TGTGCCAGCAGTTTAGGCAGTGAAGCTTTCTTT.

This rearrangement joins TRBV15 to TRBJ1-2; perhaps TRBD1 as D (6 bases). CDR3 length: 16 residues. Per the germline V gene, CDR1 is LNHNV and CDR2 is YYDKDF (reference sequence). Trimming shortened V by 1 base and J by 4 bases, and 16 bases separated the two germline ends. CDR3 residues: CATSRGVAGQTYGYTF. In nucleotides, the CDR3 is TGTGCCACCAGCAGAGGAGTTGCAGGACAGACCTATGGCTACACCTTC.

A few counts support this clone. The chain combines TRBV6-5 with TRBJ1-1; possibly TRBD1 for D (6 bases). With 8 bases removed from V and 10 bases from J, the gap between germline ends came to 17 bases. Germline V gene data show CDR1 as MNHEY and CDR2 as SVGAGI. The CDR3 contains 12 residues. As DNA, the CDR3 is TGTGCCAGCGCCGGGGGGCGCATGGTAGCTTTCTTT. As protein: CASAGGRMVAFF.

The chain combines TRBV2 with TRBJ2-1; 10 bases fit TRBD2. CDR3 length equals 14 residues. V lost 3 bases and J lost 12; bases outside the gene matches: 8. The germline V gene has CDR1 SNHLY and CDR2 FYNNEI. DNA of the CDR3: TGTGCCAGCAGTGAGCTAGCGGGGGCCCAGGGGCAGTTCTTC. Translation gives CASSELAGAQGQFF. The variable domain in full, with the rest retrieved from reference TRBV2 and TRBJ2-1, is EPEVTQTPSHQVTQMGQEVILRCVPISNHLYFYWYRQILGQKVEFLVSFYNNEISEKSEIFDDQFSVERPDGSNFTLKIRSTKLEDSAMYFCASSELAGAQGQFFGPGTRLTVL.

The rearrangement joins TRBV19 to TRBJ2-5, with TRBD1 as a possible D gene (6 bases). The CDR3 runs to 14 residues. Germline lookup yields CDR1 LNHDA and CDR2 SQIVND (reference sequence). V lost 2 bases to trimming and J lost 3 bases, with 10 bases between them. CDR3 amino acids: CASSINPGEETQYF. DNA for the CDR3: TGTGCCAGTAGTATAAACCCAGGGGAAGAGACCCAGTACTTC.

J is TRBJ1-6 and V is TRBV2, with D possibly TRBD1 on 6 matching bases. From germline, CDR1 is SNHLY and CDR2 FYNNEI. The V end was cut by 6 bases, the J end by 8 bases, with 14 bases between. The CDR3 length is 14 residues. The CDR3 bases are TGTGCCAGCAGGGAACCCAGGGGTTATTCACCCCTCCACTTT. Translated: CASREPRGYSPLHF.

In its sample, this clone was seen a few times. The chain employs TRBV7-9 and TRBJ1-4; a weak D match, TRBD1 (6 bases). Germline CDR1 and CDR2: SEHNR and FQNEAQ (reference sequence). The ends were cut back, 5 bases at V and 7 bases at J, with 20 bases in the middle. The CDR3 is 16 amino acids. In DNA, the CDR3 is TGTGCCAGCAGCCGAGGGGGAGGGGGACGCGGTGAAAAACTGTTTTTT. Translated, it gives CASSRGGGGRGEKLFF.

This rearrangement joins TRBV13 to TRBJ2-1, with 9 bases that match TRBD2. The CDR3 runs to 15 residues. J lost 4 bases, V lost 3 bases, and 4 bases had no gene match. Looked up from germline, CDR1 is PRHDT and CDR2 is FYEKMQ (reference sequence). CDR3 residues: CASSFEAGGYNEQFF. CDR3 bases: TGTGCCAGCAGCTTCGAAGCGGGGGGATACAATGAGCAGTTCTTC. The whole variable domain, filled in from reference TRBV13 and TRBJ2-1, reads AAGVIQSPRHLIKEKRETATLKCYPIPRHDTVYWYQQGPGQDPQFLISFYEKMQSDKGSIPDRFSAQQFSDYHSELNMSSLELGDSALYFCASSFEAGGYNEQFFGPGTRLTVL.

The chain carries TRBV4-1 and TRBJ1-5; 10 nucleotides align to TRBD1. From germline, CDR1 is MGHRA and CDR2 YSYEKL. The CDR3 runs 18 residues. Trimming at V came to 4 bases and at J to 1 base, leaving 10 bases not matched to a gene. The DNA for the CDR3 is TGCGCCAGCAGCCGAGAAACTACGGGACAGGGGAGCAATCAGCCCCAGCATTTT. The encoded protein is CASSRETTGQGSNQPQHF.

This clone was detected only once. The rearrangement uses TRBV28 and TRBJ2-2; D not certain. CDR1 is MDHEN and CDR2 is SYDVKM in the germline V gene. The length of the CDR3 is 13 residues. Deletions cut 2 bases from V and 9 bases from J, with 10 bases between. The CDR3 protein is CASSLGYGWELFF. The DNA for the CDR3 is TGTGCCAGCAGTTTAGGCTACGGGTGGGAGCTGTTTTTT.

CDR3 region: CASSQLTETGELFF. The CDR3 nucleotides are TGTGCCAGCTCACAGCTGACAGAGACCGGGGAGCTGTTTTTT. The V gene is TRBV18, the J gene TRBJ2-2; D is possibly TRBD1 (5 bases). Germline V gene sequence: CDR1 KGHSH, CDR2 LQKENI. This CDR3 has 14 amino acids. Trimming shortened V by 4 bases and J by 5 bases, and 11 bases separated the two germline ends.

Only one count was recorded for this clone. The rearrangement links TRBV15 to TRBJ2-1, with 9 bases fitting TRBD2. CDR3 size: 19 residues. Germline V gene sequence: CDR1 LNHNV, CDR2 YYDKDF (reference sequence). V was clipped by 0 bases and J by 6 bases; unmatched bases: 15. CDR3 sequence reads: CATSRDGKAGGPRFNEQFF. The DNA of the CDR3 is TGTGCCACCAGCAGAGATGGGAAGGCGGGGGGGCCTAGGTTCAATGAGCAGTTCTTC.

V and J are TRBV28 and TRBJ2-1; 8 positions agree with TRBD2. Trimming at V came to 6 bases and at J to 5 bases, leaving 9 bases not matched to a gene. Germline V gene sequence: CDR1 MDHEN, CDR2 SYDVKM. The CDR3 covers 15 residues. The CDR3: CASSSLAALHNEQFF. The CDR3 DNA reads as TGTGCCAGCAGCTCACTAGCGGCATTACACAATGAGCAGTTCTTC.

This clone was observed a single time. CDR3 sequence reads: CASSSSGSDTQYF. DNA for the CDR3: TGCGCCAGCAGCTCGTCCGGGTCAGATACGCAGTATTTT. This chain connects TRBV5-1 to TRBJ2-3; D gene uncertain. V lost 3 bases, J lost 4 bases, and 9 bases lay in between. Looked up from germline, CDR1 is SGHRS and CDR2 is YFSETQ. This CDR3 has 13 residues. Complete variable domain (other parts from reference TRBV5-1 and TRBJ2-3): KAGVTQTPRYLIKTRGQQVTLSCSPISGHRSVSWYQQTPGQGLQFLFEYFSETQRNKGNFPGRFSGRQFSNSRSEMNVSTLELGDSALYLCASSSSGSDTQYFGPGTRLTVL.

CDR3 protein: CASSSYSGLGIYNEQFF. The CDR3 DNA reads as TGTGCCAGCAGCTCGTACTCGGGACTCGGGATCTACAATGAGCAGTTCTTC. The chain combines TRBV7-2 with TRBJ2-1, with TRBD2 as a possible D gene (6 bases). Germline loops: CDR1 SGHTA, CDR2 FQGNSA. V dropped 4 bases and J dropped 3 bases, with 19 bases sitting between them. CDR3 length: 17 residues.

The gene calls are TRBV4-1 and TRBJ1-2; 8 bases map to TRBD1. CDR3 length: 16 amino acids. Germline V gene lookup returns CDR1 MGHRA and CDR2 YSYEKL. The ends lost 0 bases at V and 3 bases at J; junction bases unmatched: 6. In DNA form, the CDR3 reads TGCGCCAGCAGCCAAGAAATGACAGGGGTGGACTATGGCTACACCTTC. Translating gives CASSQEMTGVDYGYTF.

The chain combines TRBV5-4 with TRBJ2-3; weak D call: TRBD2 (6 bases). V shed 4 bases and J shed 0 bases, with 15 bases lying between them. The germline V gene encodes CDR1 SGHNT and CDR2 YYREEE (reference sequence). This CDR3 contains 16 residues. CDR3 nucleotides: TGTGCCAGCAGCCCGGTCGCGGGGTCTAGCACAGATACGCAGTATTTT. Protein sequence: CASSPVAGSSTDTQYF.

The chain has TRBV4-1 and TRBJ2-2; possible D gene TRBD1, 6 bases. The CDR3 consists of 16 residues. Trimming cost V 1 base and J 7 bases, with 16 bases left between them. The germline CDR1 and CDR2 sequences are MGHRA and YSYEKL. CDR3 nucleotide sequence: TGCGCCAGCAGCCAAGTCCTTCAGGGGCTAGGCGGGGAGCTGTTTTTT. Protein sequence: CASSQVLQGLGGELFF.

This chain joins TRBV4-3 and TRBJ2-4; D is perhaps TRBD1 (6 bases). The germline CDR1 and CDR2 sequences are LGHNA and YSLEER. The CDR3 length is 16 residues. V was cut by 3 bases and J by 0 bases, with 12 bases left in between. This CDR3 reads CASSHSPTGAKNIQYF. Written as DNA, the CDR3 is TGCGCCAGCAGCCATTCGCCGACAGGAGCCAAAAACATTCAGTACTTC.

This chain connects TRBV27 to TRBJ2-1; 8 nucleotides line up with TRBD1. Germline assignment: CDR1 MNHEY and CDR2 SMNVEV (reference sequence). V was pared by 4 bases and J by 5 bases, with 7 bases of the junction left unmatched. The CDR3 is made up of 15 amino acids. CDR3 in DNA: TGTGCCAGCAGTTCCCTCGGGACAGGTGACAATGAGCAGTTCTTC. Translated, it gives CASSSLGTGDNEQFF.

This clone was recorded a few times. The chain couples TRBV6-1 to TRBJ1-2, with D maybe TRBD1 (6 bases). The CDR3 runs to 17 residues. Germline V lookup: CDR1 MNHNS, CDR2 SASEGT. Trimming removed 1 base at V and 3 bases at J, with 18 bases between. The CDR3 is CASSEGTDYKVHYGYTF. The CDR3 nucleotides are TGTGCCAGCAGTGAAGGGACAGATTATAAAGTTCACTATGGCTACACCTTC.